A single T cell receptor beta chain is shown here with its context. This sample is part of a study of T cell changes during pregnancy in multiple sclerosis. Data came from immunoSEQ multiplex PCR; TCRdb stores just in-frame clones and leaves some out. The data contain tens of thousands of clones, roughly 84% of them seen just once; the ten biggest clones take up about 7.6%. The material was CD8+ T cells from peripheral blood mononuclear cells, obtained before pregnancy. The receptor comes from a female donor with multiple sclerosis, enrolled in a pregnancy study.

In nucleotides, the CDR3 is TGTGCCAGCAGCTTATGGGGTATCGGGGACTACGAGCAGTACTTC. This sequence encodes CASSLWGIGDYEQYF. The genes are TRBV7-3 and TRBJ2-7; D perhaps matches TRBD2 (5 bases). Germline values: CDR1 SGHTA, CDR2 FQGTGA. The length of the CDR3 is 15 residues. V was cut by 2 bases and J by 3 bases, with 14 bases left in between.